One and the same sample provided the 11 T cell receptor beta chains below, sequenced in a study of T cell repertoires in cytomegalovirus infection (dated by TCRdb to 2018 to 2020). In light of the paper, this sample's treatment or condition label describes: in vitro stimulation with specific CMV peptide epitopes to enrich CMV-specific T cells. The reads were generated on an Illumina HiSeq 1500. TCRdb reran the public reads through fastp at Q25 and MiXCR, keeping productive beta chains. CDR3 protein sequences are deduplicated, and each keeps its most common genes and DNA. The sample profile shows approximately 260,000 distinct CDR3 sequences; roughly 21% of them were found once. The biggest ten clones account for approximately 19% of the sample. These receptors have no identified antigens. The material was cultured PBMCs, obtained from culture after CMV antigen stimulation. Receptors originate from a human donor in good health (CMV status not recorded). Some clones in this sample may be carry-over from other donors' samples.

This clonotype was observed many times. This rearrangement joins TRBV7-4 to TRBJ1-1; 7 positions agree with TRBD1. The CDR3 consists of 14 residues. CDR1 and CDR2 from the germline V gene are SGHVT and SQSDAQ. After removal of 5 bases from V and 6 bases from J, the junction contained 9 bases not matched to a gene. As DNA, the CDR3 is TGTGCCAGCAGCCCACCGGGACAGAGCGCTGAAGCTTTCTTT. It is translated as CASSPPGQSAEAFF.

V gene TRBV5-4 combines with J gene TRBJ2-3, with D perhaps matching TRBD2 (6 bases). The CDR3 runs 16 residues. V was trimmed by 4 bases and J by 2 bases, leaving 17 bases between them. The V gene's germline CDR1 is SGHNT and CDR2 YYREEE (reference sequence). The CDR3 loop is CASSQKAGTPTDTQYF. The DNA of the CDR3 is TGTGCCAGCAGCCAGAAGGCGGGGACTCCCACAGATACGCAGTATTTT.

This clonotype was recorded many times. The chain links TRBV7-8 to TRBJ2-2; perhaps TRBD1 as D (6 bases). V was shortened by 5 bases and J by 0 bases, with 16 bases between the two germline ends. Germline CDR1 is SGHVS and CDR2 is FQNEAQ. This CDR3 contains 17 residues. CDR3 DNA sequence: TGTGCCAGCAGCGAACCGTCGGGGACATCGAACACCGGGGAGCTGTTTTTT. It yields the protein CASSEPSGTSNTGELFF.

The sample holds many counts of this clonotype. V gene TRBV7-2 combines with J gene TRBJ2-3; possible D gene TRBD2, 5 bases. This CDR3 comprises 16 residues. V lost 0 bases to trimming and J lost 2 bases, with 12 bases between them. CDR1 is SGHTA, CDR2 FQGNSA, per germline. In nucleotides, the CDR3 is TGTGCCAGCAGCTTAGCGTTAGCGCGAGACACAGATACGCAGTATTTT. Amino acid sequence: CASSLALARDTDTQYF.

This clonotype has just a few counts. V and J are TRBV12-3 or TRBV12-4 and TRBJ1-1, with D possibly matching TRBD1 (6 bases). Trimming took off 2 bases at V and 1 base at J, with 8 bases between the two ends. The CDR3 sequence is 14 residues long. CDR3 residues: CASSLPGENTEAFF. The CDR3 nucleotides are TGTGCCAGCAGTTTACCAGGGGAGAACACTGAAGCTTTCTTT.

The V gene is TRBV29-1, the J gene TRBJ2-1; the D gene is possibly TRBD2 (6 bases). The length of the CDR3 is 13 residues. Germline V gene data show CDR1 as SQVTM and CDR2 as ANQGSEA. V was clipped by 6 bases and J by 2 bases, with 11 bases between them. The CDR3 loop is CSVAGTAYNEQFF. In DNA, the CDR3 is TGCAGCGTGGCCGGGACTGCCTACAATGAGCAGTTCTTC.

The V and J genes are TRBV10-2 and TRBJ2-5, with 10 bases identical to TRBD1. The CDR3 consists of 18 residues. Trimming removed 2 bases from V and 5 bases from J; junction bases left unmatched: 14. CDR1 is WSHSY, CDR2 SAAADI, per germline. This chain's CDR3 is CASSEPTWWDRGKETQYF. The CDR3 nucleotides read TGCGCCAGCAGTGAGCCTACCTGGTGGGACAGGGGAAAGGAGACCCAGTACTTC.

This clonotype showed up many times. The chain carries TRBV10-3 and TRBJ2-4, with TRBD2 matching 10 bases. This CDR3 spans 14 amino acids. Germline-derived CDR1 and CDR2 are ENHRY and SYGVKD. Germline trimming cut 6 bases from V and 7 bases from J; bases unmatched to any gene: 6. The CDR3 nucleotides are TGTGCCATCAGCGAGCGGGAGGGCCTGAACATTCAGTACTTC. It codes for CAISEREGLNIQYF.

The V gene is TRBV11-2, the J gene TRBJ1-2, with a tentative D call TRBD1 (5 bases). Germline lookup yields CDR1 SGHAT and CDR2 FQNNGV. This CDR3 is 15 amino acids long. V was pared by 0 bases and J by 8 bases, with 16 bases between. Written as DNA, the CDR3 is TGTGCCAGCAGCTTAGATCCAGCTCCCGGGGGAGGCTACACCTTC. Translation: CASSLDPAPGGGYTF.

This clonotype was seen at least ten times. The chain employs TRBV7-2 and TRBJ1-1, with D unclear. The germline CDR1 and CDR2 sequences are SGHTA and FQGNSA. Between the trimmed V and J ends, which lost 2 bases and 1 base, there was a span of 8 bases. This CDR3 spans 14 amino acids. The CDR3 loop is CASSLRSGNTEAFF. The DNA for the CDR3 is TGTGCCAGCAGCTTAAGGTCCGGGAACACTGAAGCTTTCTTT. Using reference TRBV7-2 and TRBJ1-1 for the parts outside the CDR3, the full variable domain is GAGVSQSPSNKVTEKGKDVELRCDPISGHTALYWYRQSLGQGLEFLIYFQGNSAPDKSGLPSDRFSAERTGGSVSTLTIQRTQQEDSAVYLCASSLRSGNTEAFFGQGTRLTVV.

This chain joins TRBV20-1 and TRBJ1-1; TRBD1 aligns across 8 bases. Germline assignment: CDR1 DFQATT and CDR2 SNEGSKA (reference sequence). J lost 1 base, V lost 6 bases, and 4 bases had no gene match. This CDR3 is 13 amino acids long. CDR3 DNA: TGCAGTGCCCGGGACAGGCAGAACACTGAAGCTTTCTTT. Translating it yields CSARDRQNTEAFF.